This is a list of T cell receptor beta chains from one sample in a study of naive and memory T cell subsets. TCRdb fed the 5' RACE reads into MiXCR, producing one record per CDR3 protein. This sample yields 20,000 to 25,000 distinct CDR3 sequences, of which roughly 4.1% are seen a single time; 7% to 10% belongs to the top ten. All receptors derive from a male donor in good health. Each CDR3 is given with its conserved first and last residue. The order of the fields is V gene, D gene, clone size, J gene, CDR3 DNA, CDR3 protein. The D gene is left open where the match is weak. For some rows the clone size is stated as once, few or many, or as a class when expanded; others skip it.

V: TRBV7-2; D: TRBD2; size: many; J: TRBJ2-7; DNA: TGTGCCAGCAGGACTAGCGGGACAGTACCCTCCTACGAGCAGTACTTC; CDR3: CASRTSGTVPSYEQYF
V: TRBV30; D: NA; size: many; J: TRBJ1-4; DNA: TGTGCCTGGAGGTCCTGGGGTGCAACTAATGAAAAACTGTTTTTT; CDR3: CAWRSWGATNEKLFF
V: TRBV7-9; D: NA; size: many; J: TRBJ2-7; DNA: TGTGCCAGCAGCTCGACTCTCGAGCAGTACTTC; CDR3: CASSSTLEQYF
V: TRBV20-1; D: TRBD1; size: many; J: TRBJ1-4; DNA: TGCAGTGTAGGTCGACAGGGGAATGAAAAACTGTTTTTT; CDR3: CSVGRQGNEKLFF
V: TRBV5-1; D: TRBD2; size: many; J: TRBJ2-7; DNA: TGCGCCAGCAGCTCCGGGACTAGCGGGAGTCCTCGCTCCTACGAGCAGTACTTC; CDR3: CASSSGTSGSPRSYEQYF
V: TRBV7-6; D: NA; size: many; J: TRBJ2-2; DNA: TGTGCCAGCAGCCAGACAGAGACGAACACCGGGGAGCTGTTTTTT; CDR3: CASSQTETNTGELFF
V: TRBV6-2/TRBV6-3; D: NA; size: many; J: TRBJ1-1; DNA: TGTGCCAGCAGCCTAGGGAGCGGGGGAACTGAAGCTTTCTTT; CDR3: CASSLGSGGTEAFF
V: TRBV5-4; D: TRBD1; size: many; J: TRBJ1-2; DNA: TGTGCCAGCAGCTTGGGCAGGGGGTACGGCTATGGCTACACCTTC; CDR3: CASSLGRGYGYGYTF
V: TRBV6-2/TRBV6-3; D: NA; size: many; J: TRBJ2-1; DNA: TGTGCCAGCAGTTATTGGGGCGACAATCAGTTCTTC; CDR3: CASSYWGDNQFF
V: TRBV20-1; D: TRBD2; size: many; J: TRBJ2-3; DNA: TGCAGTGCTGTCGAGCGGGAGAGAGGCACAGATACGCAGTATTTT; CDR3: CSAVERERGTDTQYF
V: TRBV9; D: NA; size: many; J: TRBJ2-3; DNA: TGTGCCAGCAGCGTAGTCATGGGCTCAGATACGCAGTATTTT; CDR3: CASSVVMGSDTQYF
V: TRBV6-2/TRBV6-3; D: TRBD1; size: many; J: TRBJ1-2; DNA: TGTGCCAGCAGTTACGAGACAGGGACTGGCTACACCTTC; CDR3: CASSYETGTGYTF
V: TRBV11-2; D: TRBD2; size: many; J: TRBJ2-7; DNA: TGTGCCAGCAGCTTTACTAGCGGGGCCTACGAGCAGTACTTC; CDR3: CASSFTSGAYEQYF
V: TRBV6-5; D: NA; size: many; J: TRBJ1-2; DNA: TGTGCCAGCAGTTACTCAGCAGGGGCCGGCTACACCTTC; CDR3: CASSYSAGAGYTF
V: TRBV20-1; D: NA; size: medium-sized; J: TRBJ2-3; DNA: TGCAGTGCTACTCCCGGGGGCACGGGGACAGATACGCAGTATTTT; CDR3: CSATPGGTGTDTQYF
V: TRBV6-2/TRBV6-3; D: NA; size: many; J: TRBJ1-1; DNA: TGTGCCAGCAGTTACTCGACAGGCACTGAAGCTTTCTTT; CDR3: CASSYSTGTEAFF
V: TRBV6-5; D: NA; size: many; J: TRBJ1-5; DNA: TGTGCCAGCAGCCCCGTATTTACAGTTAGCAATCAGCCCCAGCATTTT; CDR3: CASSPVFTVSNQPQHF
V: TRBV25-1; D: NA; size: many; J: TRBJ2-1; DNA: TGTGCCAGCAGTCATTCGGGACTGGAAGACTACAATGAGCAGTTCTTC; CDR3: CASSHSGLEDYNEQFF
V: TRBV6-6; D: TRBD2; size: many; J: TRBJ2-1; DNA: TGTGCCAGCAGTAAATGGATGAGTTTAGCGGGAGGAAATGAGCAGTTCTTC; CDR3: CASSKWMSLAGGNEQFF
V: TRBV15; D: NA; size: many; J: TRBJ2-1; DNA: TGTGCCACCAGCAGAGTCGGACTGGGGTACAATGAGCAGTTCTTC; CDR3: CATSRVGLGYNEQFF
V: TRBV29-1; D: TRBD2; size: many; J: TRBJ2-7; DNA: TGCAGCGTACGACTAGCGGGACATCCTGGGGGCGAGCAGTACTTC; CDR3: CSVRLAGHPGGEQYF
V: TRBV24-1; D: NA; size: many; J: TRBJ1-4; DNA: TGTGCCACCAGTGATCCAACCGAAGGGACGAATGAAAAACTGTTTTTT; CDR3: CATSDPTEGTNEKLFF
V: TRBV30; D: NA; size: many; J: TRBJ1-1; DNA: TGTGCCTGGAGCAGGGGTGATGAAGCTTTCTTT; CDR3: CAWSRGDEAFF
V: TRBV19; D: NA; size: NA; J: TRBJ2-7; DNA: TGTGCCAGTAGTATGGGGAAATACTACGAGCAGTACTTC; CDR3: CASSMGKYYEQYF
V: TRBV5-6; D: NA; size: many; J: TRBJ2-3; DNA: TGTGCCAGCAGCTTCATGGCGCTGCGTTTCACAGATACGCAGTATTTT; CDR3: CASSFMALRFTDTQYF
V: TRBV5-1; D: TRBD1; size: many; J: TRBJ2-5; DNA: TGCGCCAGCAGCCTCAGGACAGGGGGCTGGGAGACCCAGTACTTC; CDR3: CASSLRTGGWETQYF
V: TRBV11-2; D: NA; size: many; J: TRBJ2-1; DNA: TGTGCCAGCAGCTTTCTTTTCTCGGCCGATGAGCAGTTCTTC; CDR3: CASSFLFSADEQFF